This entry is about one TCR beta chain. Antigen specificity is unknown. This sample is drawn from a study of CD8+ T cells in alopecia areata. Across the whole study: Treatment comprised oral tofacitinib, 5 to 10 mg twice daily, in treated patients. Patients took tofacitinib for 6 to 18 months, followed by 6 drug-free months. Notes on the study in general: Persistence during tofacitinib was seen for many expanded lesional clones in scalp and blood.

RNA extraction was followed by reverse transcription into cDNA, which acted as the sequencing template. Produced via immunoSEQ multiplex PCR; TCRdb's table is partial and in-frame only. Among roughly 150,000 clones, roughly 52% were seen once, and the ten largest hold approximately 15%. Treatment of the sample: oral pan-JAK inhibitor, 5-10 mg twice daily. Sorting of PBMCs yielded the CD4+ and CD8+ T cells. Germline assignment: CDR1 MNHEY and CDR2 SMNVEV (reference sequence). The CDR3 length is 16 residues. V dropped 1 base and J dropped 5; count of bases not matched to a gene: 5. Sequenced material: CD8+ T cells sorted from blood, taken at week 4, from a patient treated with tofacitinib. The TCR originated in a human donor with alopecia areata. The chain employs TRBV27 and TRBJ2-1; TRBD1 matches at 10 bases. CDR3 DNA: TGTGCCAGCAGTTTATTCCCGGGACAGGGGAACAATGAGCAGTTCTTC. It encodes CASSLFPGQGNNEQFF.